Presented here are 15 T cell receptor beta chains from one specimen sequenced in a study of T cells in Graves' hyperthyroidism and ophthalmopathy. The TCR beta CDR3 regions underwent amplification using RNA transcripts as the source. Researchers ran a first-round RT-PCR on the TCR CDR3 using the HTBI primer set. In TCRdb, the multiplex PCR reads were re-called with MiXCR into one record per CDR3 protein. This sample has roughly 700,000 distinct CDR3 sequences, with 12% to 15% found just once. The material sequenced was blood. Receptors were obtained from a woman under 30 with Graves' hyperthyroidism.

This clonotype showed up just a few times. The rearrangement links TRBV7-3 to TRBJ2-5; TRBD1 matches at 8 bases. This CDR3 spans 12 amino acids. The V gene end was trimmed by 11 bases and the J gene end by 5 bases; junction bases not matched to a gene: 7. The germline CDR1 and CDR2 sequences are SGHTA and FQGTGA. The CDR3 DNA sequence: TGTGCCCGACAGGGGACGCGGGAGACCCAGTACTTC. Amino acid sequence: CARQGTRETQYF. The variable domain in full, completed from reference TRBV7-3 and TRBJ2-5, reads GAGVSQTPSNKVTEKGKYVELRCDPISGHTALYWYRQSLGQGPEFLIYFQGTGAADDSGLPNDRFFAVRPEGSVSTLKIQRTERGDSAVYLCARQGTRETQYFGPGTRLLVL.

The genes are TRBV4-3 and TRBJ1-3; 8 bases map to TRBD1. Germline assignment: CDR1 LGHNA and CDR2 YSLEER. CDR3 length: 16 amino acids. After removal of 4 bases from V and 7 bases from J, the junction contained 12 bases not matched to a gene. CDR3 in amino acids: CASSLAVTGGTNTIYF. Written as DNA, the CDR3 is TGCGCCAGCAGCCTAGCGGTCACAGGGGGGACTAACACCATATATTTT.

The rearrangement links TRBV30 to TRBJ1-1; no reliable D call. CDR1 GTSNPN and CDR2 SVGIG come from the germline V gene (reference sequence). Between the trimmed V and J ends, which lost 0 bases and 7 bases, there was a span of 9 bases. The CDR3 is 12 residues long. Here the CDR3 reads CAWSVGGLEAFF. Here the CDR3 DNA reads TGTGCCTGGAGTGTAGGAGGGCTTGAAGCTTTCTTT.

This clonotype occurred many times. The chain has TRBV28 and TRBJ1-5, with TRBD1 as a possible D gene (5 bases). CDR3 size: 16 residues. Deletions cut 4 bases from V and 3 bases from J, with 16 bases between. The V gene's germline CDR1 is MDHEN and CDR2 SYDVKM. CDR3 DNA sequence: TGTGCCAGCAGTTCCGCATTACGGGGGTCCAATCAGCCCCAGCATTTT. Its protein is CASSSALRGSNQPQHF.

This clonotype was observed a handful of times. The chain uses TRBV6-5 and TRBJ2-1, with D perhaps matching TRBD2 (6 bases). Trimming took 4 bases from V and 1 from J, leaving 11 bases between them. CDR3 length: 15 amino acids. The germline CDR1 and CDR2 sequences are MNHEY and SVGAGI. CDR3 residues: CASSSWAGSYNEQFF. In nucleotides, the CDR3 is TGTGCCAGCAGTTCATGGGCGGGGTCCTACAATGAGCAGTTCTTC.

The gene calls are TRBV7-9 and TRBJ2-3, with TRBD2 matching 7 bases. The CDR3 length is 15 residues. Losses at the gene ends were 3 bases for V and 2 bases for J; bases not matched to a gene: 5. Germline V gives CDR1 SEHNR, CDR2 FQNEAQ (reference sequence). The CDR3 coding sequence is TGTGCCAGCAGCTTTAGCGGGTCCCTCACAGATACGCAGTATTTT. Amino acid sequence: CASSFSGSLTDTQYF.

This clonotype was seen many times. The chain employs TRBV19 and TRBJ1-1; D might be TRBD1 (5 bases). V was clipped by 9 bases and J by 2 bases, with 13 bases between them. In germline, CDR1 is LNHDA, CDR2 SQIVND (reference sequence). The CDR3 runs to 13 residues. The CDR3 DNA reads as TGTGCCAGCAGCTCGGGGCTCAACACTGAAGCTTTCTTT. This translates into CASSSGLNTEAFF.

There are many counts of this clonotype. The chain carries TRBV6-1 and TRBJ2-3; tentative D call: TRBD2 (6 bases). There are 16 residues in the CDR3. Trimming left V 6 bases short and J 0 bases short, with 16 bases between. Germline V gives CDR1 MNHNS, CDR2 SASEGT. CDR3 sequence reads: CASSPLAKSSTDTQYF. In nucleotides, the CDR3 is TGTGCCAGCAGCCCACTAGCAAAGAGTAGCACAGATACGCAGTATTTT.

This clonotype occurred many times. The chain is built from TRBV2 and TRBJ2-7; 8 nucleotides agree with TRBD2. Germline V gives CDR1 SNHLY, CDR2 FYNNEI. This CDR3 has 15 residues. Trimming cost V 5 bases and J 0 bases; bases outside gene matches: 6. CDR3 protein: CASSWTSLFSYEQYF. The CDR3 DNA follows: TGTGCCAGCAGTTGGACTAGCCTGTTCTCCTACGAGCAGTACTTC.

This clonotype was seen a few times. J is TRBJ2-7 and V is TRBV28, with D possibly being TRBD1 or TRBD2 (6 bases each). V dropped 10 bases and J dropped 7 bases, with 20 bases sitting between them. This CDR3 contains 13 residues. Germline lookup yields CDR1 MDHEN and CDR2 SYDVKM. This CDR3 reads CAILGGPASEQYF. The CDR3 DNA follows: TGTGCCATCCTAGGGGGGCCGGCGTCGGAGCAGTACTTC.

This clonotype was seen many times. The chain couples TRBV6-1 to TRBJ1-1; D unresolved. There are 15 residues in the CDR3. Germline lookup yields CDR1 MNHNS and CDR2 SASEGT. V dropped 7 bases and J dropped 3 bases, with 18 bases sitting between them. CDR3 sequence reads: CASKEYGGWDTEAFF. CDR3 nucleotide sequence: TGTGCCAGCAAAGAATACGGAGGATGGGACACTGAAGCTTTCTTT.

This clonotype appeared many times. CDR3 protein: CASSSRPGQGDYGYTF. CDR3 DNA: TGTGCCAGCAGTTCGCGTCCGGGACAGGGAGACTATGGCTACACCTTC. V gene TRBV6-2 or TRBV6-3 combines with J gene TRBJ1-2; 9 bases line up with TRBD1. The CDR3 runs 16 residues. CDR1 is MNHEY and CDR2 is SVGEGT in the germline V gene. V gave up 4 bases and J gave up 3 bases; unmatched junction bases: 9.

Many counts were recorded for this clonotype. The chain recombines TRBV30 with TRBJ1-1; TRBD1 is a possible D gene (5 bases). The V gene lost 3 bases and the J gene lost 0 bases, with 14 bases spanning the gap. Per the germline V gene, CDR1 is GTSNPN and CDR2 is SVGIG (reference sequence). The CDR3 is made up of 15 amino acids. In DNA form, the CDR3 reads TGTGCCTGGAGGCCCGGGGACCGAATGAACACTGAAGCTTTCTTT. Its translation: CAWRPGDRMNTEAFF. The whole variable domain, remainder taken from reference TRBV30 and TRBJ1-1, is SQTIHQWPATLVQPVGSPLSLECTVEGTSNPNLYWYRQAAGRGLQLLFYSVGIGQISSEVPQNLSASRPQDRQFILSSKKLLLSDSGFYLCAWRPGDRMNTEAFFGQGTRLTVV.

This chain joins TRBV25-1 and TRBJ1-5; D gene uncertain. Germline-derived CDR1 and CDR2 are MGHDK and SYGVNS. This CDR3 is 13 amino acids long. Trimming stripped 6 bases from V and 2 bases from J, with 8 bases between. The DNA of the CDR3 is TGTGCCAGCAGACCTCCGGGCAATCAGCCCCAGCATTTT. This sequence encodes CASRPPGNQPQHF.

The chain combines TRBV29-1 with TRBJ1-2, with D hard to call. Between the trimmed V and J ends, which lost 6 bases and 0 bases, there was a span of 17 bases. Germline V CDR1 and CDR2: SQVTM, ANQGSEA. The CDR3 is made up of 15 amino acids. The CDR3 is CSVARAPAANYGYTF. As DNA, the CDR3 is TGCAGCGTGGCCCGGGCCCCGGCAGCTAACTATGGCTACACCTTC. Looking up the rest from reference TRBV29-1 and TRBJ1-2 gives the full variable domain: SAVISQKPSRDICQRGTSLTIQCQVDSQVTMMFWYRQQPGQSLTLIATANQGSEATYESGFVIDKFPISRPNLTFSTLTVSNMSPEDSSIYLCSVARAPAANYGYTFGSGTRLTVV.